This T cell receptor (beta chain) was sequenced during a study of cytomegalovirus exposure and HLA in healthy donors. Overall study results and limits: The study recorded 164 TCR beta chains that were cytomegalovirus-associated. Differences between HLA loci emerged in a later analysis of TCR association rates, with DRB1 most and HLA-C fewest.

Donors were nominally healthy when sampled, though unrecorded immune exposures were likely. Both 60 Vbeta primers and 13 Jbeta primers went into the PCR. Here immunoSEQ multiplex PCR was the method, and the copy in TCRdb shows in-frame clones only, minus some. The sample includes 150,000 to 200,000 clones, over 75% of them seen just once. As for this clone: Its antigen is as yet unknown.

The germline V gene has CDR1 SGHRS and CDR2 YFSETQ. V lost 0 bases to trimming and J lost 5 bases; unmatched junction nucleotides: 4. The CDR3 has 17 amino acids. The gene calls are TRBV5-1 and TRBJ2-3; TRBD2 matches at 15 bases. This receptor was taken from a man in his forties or fifties in good health and CMV-seronegative. Specimen: PBMCs. The CDR3 region is CASSLGGLAGGKDTQYF. CDR3 in DNA: TGCGCCAGCAGCTTGGGTGGACTAGCGGGGGGGAAAGATACGCAGTATTTT.